This TCR beta chain emerged from a study of blood T cell repertoires in COVID-19. Study overall: From the United States, Italy and Spain came samples of acute and convalescent COVID-19. In each case, the material was cDNA or gDNA derived from T cells, B-cell-depleted T cells, or PBMCs.

CDR3 length: 16 residues. The V gene lost 3 bases and the J gene lost 1 base, with 15 bases spanning the gap. CDR1 and CDR2 from the germline V gene are SGHTA and FQGNSA. In the authors' methods: From reference gene primer amplification, estimates of nucleated cell counts were derived. Measured with immunoSEQ multiplex PCR; TCRdb has only the in-frame clones, and not every one. The D gene and trimming were derived from the DNA, and the V and J assignments and clone size from that table. The table has around 200,000 clones, about 83% seen once. The sample taken for sequencing was peripheral blood. The V and J genes are TRBV7-2 and TRBJ2-5; tentative D call: TRBD1 (6 bases). This clonotype was sampled from a person aged 65-85 years with COVID-19, enrolled during active disease. The DNA of the CDR3 is TGTGCCAGCAGCTTCTCCGGAATGGGGGCCCAAGAGACCCAGTACTTC. It translates to CASSFSGMGAQETQYF.